This T cell receptor beta chain is drawn from a study of TIL therapy for anti-PD-1-resistant metastatic lung cancer. This was the immunoSEQ v3 assay. Profiled with immunoSEQ multiplex PCR; TCRdb holds only in-frame clones, not every one. Among more than 55,000 clones, around four fifths were seen once, and the ten largest hold about 2.8%. Trimming removed 3 bases from V and 2 bases from J, with 10 bases in between. The CDR3 runs to 14 residues. Germline V gene sequence: CDR1 MNHEY, CDR2 SVGAGI. Described time point: pre-treatment sample, taken before nivolumab and TIL therapy. This material consisted of blood, taken at baseline. The rearrangement uses TRBV6-5 and TRBJ2-5; D ambiguous. This clonotype originated in a person between 30 and 79 years old with non-small cell lung cancer. CDR3 nucleotide sequence: TGTGCCAGCAGTTATTACAGCCTACAAGAGACCCAGTACTTC. It codes for CASSYYSLQETQYF.